The sequence of this T cell receptor beta chain was determined in a study of blood T cells in healthy people across ages (dated by TCRdb to between 2014 and 2017). Looking at the study overall: In model experiments, template switching captured roughly one uniquely barcoded TCR beta cDNA molecule for every two T cells. Using the same blood draw, the study looked at two additional independent replicas of 1 million unique cDNA reads for two donors, one aged 18 to 30 and the other aged 80 or older. The donors were split into four age groups: young (average 16 years), middle-aged (39), aged (roughly 68) and long-lived (over 80). Using deep sequencing normalized with unique cDNA molecular identifiers, the study measured how TCR beta repertoire diversity changes with age. The study at large found these results: Donor CMV infection status was unknown, potentially confounding age-related changes in expanded clonotypes. Compared with the aged group, the long-lived group had more naive CD4+ T cells, fewer expanded clones and increased TCR diversity, a pattern suggesting age selection. As age increased, observed TCR beta diversity per million T cells dropped in a roughly linear way, and a significant reduction was already evident by age about 40. A strong correlation was found between observed TCR beta diversity and the percentage of naive T cells measured by flow cytometry. Because profiling used bulk unsorted PBMCs, naive and antigen-experienced compartments could not be compared conclusively. Estimates of total diversity based on one million sequenced T cells were considered lower bounds and underestimates.

In the germline V gene, CDR1 corresponds to SGHTA and CDR2 to FQGNSA. V has 4 bases trimmed and J has 8 bases trimmed; junction bases matching no gene number 12. The CDR3 runs 16 residues from the cysteine to the phenylalanine. Only CDR3 DNA is held: 48 bases, read in frame from base 1. Libraries were built with 5' RACE. Sequenced on an Illumina HiSeq 2500. A second PCR of about 6 to 12 cycles was run with a J-beta primer mix and a sample-barcoded 5' primer. Each TCR beta cDNA molecule received a unique molecular identifier from a template-switch 5' adaptor carrying 12 random nucleotides. Each sample yielded at least 3 million CDR3-containing paired-end reads. First-strand cDNA synthesis was performed from all RNA using the Mint cDNA synthesis kit, with priming by a TRBC-specific oligonucleotide. Following uracil-DNA glycosylase treatment, a first 18-cycle PCR with universal primers M1SS and BC2_uni_R was performed on all cDNA. In the original analysis: For normalization, 1 million high-quality reads, each with a distinct molecular identifier, were randomly selected from each sample. Instead of being binned into consensus sequences, reads with shared molecular identifiers were discarded. CDR3 identification, clonotype clustering and error correction used MiTCR with a Q25 quality threshold and the strictest error-elimination algorithm. A nonparametric unseen species model using Euler transformation provided a lower-bound estimate of total TCR beta diversity. TCRdb reanalyzed the raw reads on its own, using fastp at Q25 for trimming and MiXCR for clone calling, and kept in-frame beta chains. Here each entry gathers all rows of one CDR3 protein and keeps the most common genes and DNA. Here the V and J calls rest on TCRdb's processing, not on the authors' analysis. Here the sample has 1 million or so distinct CDR3 sequences; around 27% occur a single time. The leading ten clones occupy less than 0.85% of the sample.

The donors were roughly 40 Caucasian individuals from Russia, aged roughly 6 to 100 years, who were systemically healthy. Around 10 milliliters of peripheral blood were collected from each donor into EDTA-treated Vacutainer tubes. PBMCs were isolated by Ficoll-Paque density-gradient centrifugation, with at least 6 million obtained per sample. Total RNA, at least 5 micrograms per sample, was extracted from PBMCs with Trizol reagent. For every donor, flow cytometry on a PBMC aliquot measured the percentage of naive CD45RAhigh/CD27high T cells. This clonotype was counted only a few times. Its antigen is unknown. Nothing much larger sits one base from this clone, and base qualities are not available. These same records also appear under a second study, on T cells of mothers and their children. Drawing on the second study: The donors were nine systemically healthy Caucasian individuals, made up of three mothers and their six children. cDNA synthesis used all of the extracted RNA, with 1.5 ug of RNA in each 15 ul reaction. In the second PCR, the M1S primer introduced both the sample barcodes and 2-4 random nucleotides. Each mother yielded over 9 million TCR beta CDR3 reads and each child 2.5 million to 3.5 million reads. In both related and unrelated pairs, thymic selection shapes the output of TCR recombination in a similar way, with inherited differences having only a minor effect. Normalized repertoire overlap was always found to be slightly, but never significantly, higher in related mother-child pairs than in unrelated mother-child pairs. With a sensitivity of 90 to 100 clones per million clonotypes, no persistent microchimeric T cell clones were detected. In the study, deep NGS was used to compare the TCR beta repertoires of mothers and children, and features distinguishing related mother-child pairs from unrelated individuals were sought. On average, the children were roughly 11 +/- 4 years old, while the mothers were roughly 40 +/- 4 years old. After adapter ligation was performed with NEBNext reagents, the libraries were sequenced on an Illumina HiSeq 2000 with 100+100 nt paired-end reads. Mother and child libraries were prepared a month apart and sequenced in separate runs to prevent cross-contamination. Between 500,000 and 2,000,000 distinct TCR beta clonotypes were identified per donor. Naive TCR beta clonotypes were estimated from low-frequency clonotypes matched to each donor's FACS-determined naive share, without sorting.

The source material was blood. This receptor chain uses TRBV7-2 and TRBJ1-5; TRBD1 aligns with 9 central bases. This sequence was found in a girl aged 2 to 9 in good health. The nucleotides are TGTGCCAGCAGCTCTTACGGGACAGGGAGGGCGAAGCCCCAGCATTTT. Translated, this is CASSSYGTGRAKPQHF.